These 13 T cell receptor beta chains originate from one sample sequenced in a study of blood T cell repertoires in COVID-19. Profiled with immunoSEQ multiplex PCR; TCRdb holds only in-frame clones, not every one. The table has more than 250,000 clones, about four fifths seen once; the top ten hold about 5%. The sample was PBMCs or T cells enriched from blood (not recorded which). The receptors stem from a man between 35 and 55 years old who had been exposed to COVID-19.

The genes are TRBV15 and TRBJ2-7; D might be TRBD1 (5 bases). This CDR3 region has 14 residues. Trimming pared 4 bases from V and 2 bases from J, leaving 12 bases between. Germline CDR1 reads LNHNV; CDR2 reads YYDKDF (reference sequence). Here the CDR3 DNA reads TGTGCCACCAGCAACAGGACCCGCCCCTACGAGCAGTACTTC. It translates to CATSNRTRPYEQYF.

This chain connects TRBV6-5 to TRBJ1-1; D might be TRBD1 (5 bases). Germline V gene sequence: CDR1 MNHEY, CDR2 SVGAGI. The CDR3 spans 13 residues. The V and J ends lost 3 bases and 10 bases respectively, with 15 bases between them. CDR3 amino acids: CASSYNRGEGAFF. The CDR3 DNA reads TGTGCCAGCAGTTATAATCGGGGGGAGGGAGCTTTCTTT.

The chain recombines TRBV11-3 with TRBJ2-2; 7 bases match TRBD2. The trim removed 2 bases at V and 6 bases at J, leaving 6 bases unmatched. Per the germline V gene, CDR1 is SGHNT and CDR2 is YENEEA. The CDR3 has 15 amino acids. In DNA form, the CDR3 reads TGTGCCAGCAGCTTACGGCGGGGGAGAGCCGGGGAGCTGTTTTTT. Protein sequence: CASSLRRGRAGELFF.

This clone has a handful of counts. CDR3 nucleotides: TGTGCCAGCAGCCGACAGGATAGCAATCAGCCCCAGCATTTT. It translates to CASSRQDSNQPQHF. The chain is built from TRBV7-9 and TRBJ1-5; tentative D call: TRBD1 (6 bases). This CDR3 is 14 amino acids long. Germline V gene lookup returns CDR1 SEHNR and CDR2 FQNEAQ (reference sequence). The V end was cut by 5 bases, the J end by 0 bases, with 8 bases between.

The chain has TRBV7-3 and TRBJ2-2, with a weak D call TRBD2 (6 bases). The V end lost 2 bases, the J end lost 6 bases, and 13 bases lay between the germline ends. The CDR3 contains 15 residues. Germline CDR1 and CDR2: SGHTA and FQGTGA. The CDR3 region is CASSLQAGGAGELFF. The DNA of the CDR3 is TGTGCCAGCAGCTTACAAGCGGGTGGGGCCGGGGAGCTGTTTTTT.

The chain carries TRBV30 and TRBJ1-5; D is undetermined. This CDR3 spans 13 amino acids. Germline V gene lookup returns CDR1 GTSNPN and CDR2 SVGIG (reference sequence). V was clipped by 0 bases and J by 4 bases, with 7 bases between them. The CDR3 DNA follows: TGTGCCTGGAGTGTTAGCAGAAATCAGCCCCAGCATTTT. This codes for CAWSVSRNQPQHF.

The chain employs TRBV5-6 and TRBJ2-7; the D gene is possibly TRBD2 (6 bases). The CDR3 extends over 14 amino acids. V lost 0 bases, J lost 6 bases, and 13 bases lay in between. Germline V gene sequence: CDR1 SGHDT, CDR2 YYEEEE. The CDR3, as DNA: TGTGCCAGCAGCTTGGGGGGCTGGGAGGCCGAGCAGTACTTC. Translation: CASSLGGWEAEQYF.

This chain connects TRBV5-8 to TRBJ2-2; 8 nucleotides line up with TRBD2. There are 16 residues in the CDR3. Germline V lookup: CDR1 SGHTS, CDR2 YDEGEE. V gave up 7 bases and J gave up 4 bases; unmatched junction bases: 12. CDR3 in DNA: TGTGCCAGCCACTTTACGAGCGGGAGTGGCACCGGGGAGCTGTTTTTT. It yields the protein CASHFTSGSGTGELFF.

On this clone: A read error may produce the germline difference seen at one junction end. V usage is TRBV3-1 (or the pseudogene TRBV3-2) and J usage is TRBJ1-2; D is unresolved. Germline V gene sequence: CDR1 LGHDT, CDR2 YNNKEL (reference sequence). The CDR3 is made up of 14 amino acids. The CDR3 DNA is TGTGCCAGCAGCCAAGTGGGTGCCCTAGCGACCCCCCTCTTC. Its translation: CASSQVGALATPLF.

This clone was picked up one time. This CDR3 is CASSLRQGFFGYTF. CDR3 bases: TGTGCCAGCAGTTTGAGACAGGGGTTTTTTGGCTACACCTTC. The chain employs TRBV27 and TRBJ1-2, with 8 nucleotides matching TRBD1. Germline CDR1 and CDR2: MNHEY and SMNVEV (reference sequence). V was clipped by 3 bases and J by 7 bases; unmatched bases: 7. This CDR3 has 14 amino acids.

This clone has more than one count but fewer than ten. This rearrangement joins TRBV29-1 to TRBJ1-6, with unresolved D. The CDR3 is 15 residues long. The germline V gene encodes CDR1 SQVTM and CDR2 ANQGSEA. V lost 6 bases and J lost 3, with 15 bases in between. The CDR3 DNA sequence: TGCAGCGTCACGATCGGGGAGTACTATAATTCACCCCTCCACTTT. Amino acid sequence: CSVTIGEYYNSPLHF.

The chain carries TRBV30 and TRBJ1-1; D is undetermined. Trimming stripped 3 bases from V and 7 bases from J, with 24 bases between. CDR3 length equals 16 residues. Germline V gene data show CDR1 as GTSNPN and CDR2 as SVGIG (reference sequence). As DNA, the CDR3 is TGTGCCTGGAGAAAGACGCCCGGGGAGGGTGGATATGAAGCTTTCTTT. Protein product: CAWRKTPGEGGYEAFF.

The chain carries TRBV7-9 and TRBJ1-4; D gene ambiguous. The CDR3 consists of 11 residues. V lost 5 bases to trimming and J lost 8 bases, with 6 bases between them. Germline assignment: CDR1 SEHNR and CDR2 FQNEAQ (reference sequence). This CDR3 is CASSLLEKLFF. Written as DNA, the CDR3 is TGTGCCAGCAGCCTCCTCGAAAAACTGTTTTTT.